This T cell receptor (beta chain) was observed in a study of T cell responses to AZD1222 COVID-19 vaccine. Study-wide background: Researchers grouped second doses given at about 4 or about 12 weeks into one pool.

Sequencing used immunoSEQ multiplex PCR; TCRdb keeps in-frame clones, though not all of them. The table shows 95,000 to 110,000 clones, with about 91% occurring only once. The clonotype originates from an adult in good health. The specimen was peripheral blood, collected on day 0 of AZD1222 vaccination.

The CDR3 region is CASSKVGGEGRIAKNIQYF. The CDR3 nucleotides are TGTGCCAGCAGCAAAGTTGGCGGCGAAGGTAGAATAGCCAAAAACATTCAGTACTTC. The chain employs TRBV21-1 and TRBJ2-4; the table's D call, TRBD2, has no DNA check behind it. TRBV21-1 is reported as a pseudogene. CDR3 length: 19 residues.